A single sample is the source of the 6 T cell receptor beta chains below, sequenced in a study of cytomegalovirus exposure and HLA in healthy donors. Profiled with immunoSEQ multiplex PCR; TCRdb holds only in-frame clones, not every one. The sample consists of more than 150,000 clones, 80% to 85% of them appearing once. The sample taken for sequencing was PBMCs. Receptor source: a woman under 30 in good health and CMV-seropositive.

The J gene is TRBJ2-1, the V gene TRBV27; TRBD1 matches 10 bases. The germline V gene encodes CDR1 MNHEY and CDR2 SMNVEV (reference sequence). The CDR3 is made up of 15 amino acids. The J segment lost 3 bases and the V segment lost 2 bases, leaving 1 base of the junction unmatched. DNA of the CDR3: TGTGCCAGCAGTTTACGGACAGGGGGCTACAATGAGCAGTTCTTC. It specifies CASSLRTGGYNEQFF.

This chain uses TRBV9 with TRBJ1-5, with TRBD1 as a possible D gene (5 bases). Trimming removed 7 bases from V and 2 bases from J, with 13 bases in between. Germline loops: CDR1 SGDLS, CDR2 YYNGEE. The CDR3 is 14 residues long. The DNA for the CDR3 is TGTGCCAGCGGAAAGACAGAAGGCAATCAGCCCCAGCATTTT. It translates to CASGKTEGNQPQHF. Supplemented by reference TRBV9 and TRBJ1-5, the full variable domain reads DSGVTQTPKHLITATGQRVTLRCSPRSGDLSVYWYQQSLDQGLQFLIQYYNGEERAKGNILERFSAQQFPDLHSELNLSSLELGDSALYFCASGKTEGNQPQHFGDGTRLSIL.

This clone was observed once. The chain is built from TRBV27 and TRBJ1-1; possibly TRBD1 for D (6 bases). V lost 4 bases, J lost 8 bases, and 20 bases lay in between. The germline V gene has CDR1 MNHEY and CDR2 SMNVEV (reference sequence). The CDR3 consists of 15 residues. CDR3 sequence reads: CASSSGGGGGLEAFF. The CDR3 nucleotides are TGTGCCAGCAGTTCGGGGGGCGGGGGAGGCTTAGAAGCTTTCTTT.

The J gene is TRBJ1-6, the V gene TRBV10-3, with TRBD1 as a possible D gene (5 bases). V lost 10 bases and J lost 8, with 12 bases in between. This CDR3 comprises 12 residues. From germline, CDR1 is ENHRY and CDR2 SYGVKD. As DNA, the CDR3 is TGTGCCACCGCTAAGACAGATTCACCCCTCCACTTT. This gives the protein CATAKTDSPLHF.

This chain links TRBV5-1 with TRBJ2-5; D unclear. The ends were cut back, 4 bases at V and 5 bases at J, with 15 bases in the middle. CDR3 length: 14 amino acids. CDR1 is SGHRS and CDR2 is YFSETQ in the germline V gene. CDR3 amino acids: CASSPGLQRETQYF. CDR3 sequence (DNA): TGCGCCAGCAGCCCCGGCTTGCAGAGGGAGACCCAGTACTTC.

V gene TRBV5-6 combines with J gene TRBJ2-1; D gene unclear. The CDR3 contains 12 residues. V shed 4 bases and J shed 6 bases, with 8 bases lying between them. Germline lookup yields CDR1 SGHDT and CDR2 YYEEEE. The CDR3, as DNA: TGTGCCAGCAGCGCAGAGCGCAATGAGCAGTTCTTC. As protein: CASSAERNEQFF.